What follows describes a single T cell receptor (beta chain). This sample was included in a study of blood T cell repertoires in COVID-19. For the study at large: The study drew acute and convalescent COVID-19 samples from the United States, Italy and Spain. The analysed material was cDNA or gDNA that came from T cells, B-cell-depleted T cells, or PBMCs.

Patients from Seattle were sampled longitudinally, starting during active infection. Original processing notes: Scientists estimated how many nucleated cells there were by amplifying reference gene primers. Measured with immunoSEQ multiplex PCR; TCRdb has only the in-frame clones, and not every one. The DNA gave D and trimming, while V, J and clone size come from that table. The top ten hold approximately 5.8% of the sample, which has roughly 75,000 clones, less than 90% seen once. This receptor was identified in a man at least 80 years old with COVID-19, enrolled during active disease. Specimen: peripheral blood.

The CDR3 coding sequence is TGTGCCAGCAGCTTAGCGCCAGGGATGAACACTGAAGCTTTCTTT. This sequence encodes CASSLAPGMNTEAFF. The chain employs TRBV7-2 and TRBJ1-1, with D perhaps TRBD1 (5 bases). V was trimmed by 0 bases and J by 0 bases, leaving 8 bases between them. CDR1 is SGHTA, CDR2 FQGNSA, per germline. The CDR3 length is 15 residues.